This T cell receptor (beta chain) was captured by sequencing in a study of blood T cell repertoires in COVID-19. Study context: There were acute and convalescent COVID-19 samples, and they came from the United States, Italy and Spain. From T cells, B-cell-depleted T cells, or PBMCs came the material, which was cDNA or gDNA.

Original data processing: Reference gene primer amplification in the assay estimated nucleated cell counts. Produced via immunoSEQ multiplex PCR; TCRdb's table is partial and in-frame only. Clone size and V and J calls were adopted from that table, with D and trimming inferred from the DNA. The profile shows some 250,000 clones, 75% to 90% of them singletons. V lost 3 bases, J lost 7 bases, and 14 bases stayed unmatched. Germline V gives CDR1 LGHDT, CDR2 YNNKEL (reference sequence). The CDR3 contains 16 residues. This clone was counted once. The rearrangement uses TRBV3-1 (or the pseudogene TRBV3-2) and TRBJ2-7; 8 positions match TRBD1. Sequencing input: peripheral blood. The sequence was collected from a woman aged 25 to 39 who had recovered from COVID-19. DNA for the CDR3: TGTGCCAGCAGCCATGGAGCGGCGGACAGGGTGAGGGAGCAGTACTTC. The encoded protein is CASSHGAADRVREQYF.